The 13 T cell receptor beta chains below come from one sample, sequenced in a study of T cell repertoires in cytomegalovirus infection. TCRdb ran MiXCR on the reads and lists one entry per CDR3 protein. Of 150,000 to 200,000 distinct CDR3 sequences in the sample, 7.5% to 10% were seen once. The material sequenced was PBMCs. The receptors stem from a human donor in good health (CMV status not recorded). Some clones in this sample may be carry-over from other donors' samples.

This clonotype was detected many times. The chain carries TRBV20-1 and TRBJ1-2, with D uncertain. This CDR3 is built from 13 residues. Germline CDR1 and CDR2: DFQATT and SNEGSKA (reference sequence). V dropped 3 bases and J dropped 7 bases, with 15 bases sitting between them. The CDR3 is CSASPETYFGYTF. CDR3 nucleotide sequence: TGCAGTGCTAGTCCAGAGACCTATTTTGGCTACACCTTC.

In its sample, this clonotype was seen a few times. The rearrangement uses TRBV29-1 and TRBJ1-6, with 11 bases lining up with TRBD1. The CDR3 runs 13 residues. Germline trimming cut 6 bases from V and 8 bases from J; bases unmatched to any gene: 3. The germline V gene has CDR1 SQVTM and CDR2 ANQGSEA. CDR3: CSVGQGVDSPLHF. The CDR3 DNA follows: TGCAGCGTGGGACAGGGGGTGGATTCACCCCTCCACTTT.

This clonotype was found many times. This chain links TRBV7-3 with TRBJ2-1, with no clear D. Trimming pared 5 bases from V and 4 bases from J, leaving 15 bases between. The CDR3 is 15 amino acids. The V gene's germline CDR1 is SGHTA and CDR2 FQGTGA. This chain's CDR3 is CASSPVVQAYNEQFF. Written as DNA, the CDR3 is TGTGCCAGCAGCCCAGTAGTTCAGGCTTACAATGAGCAGTTCTTC.

This clonotype has a count of ten or more. This chain joins TRBV6-1 and TRBJ2-7; D is undetermined. Trimming removed 8 bases from V and 2 bases from J, with 10 bases in between. CDR1 is MNHNS, CDR2 SASEGT, per germline. This CDR3 is built from 12 residues. The CDR3 protein is CASLERTYEQYF. Written as DNA, the CDR3 is TGTGCCAGCCTGGAGCGTACCTACGAGCAGTACTTC.

At least ten counts were recorded for this clonotype. This sequence joins TRBV7-3 and TRBJ2-1; a possible D gene is TRBD2 (6 bases). Germline V gene data show CDR1 as SGHTA and CDR2 as FQGTGA. The CDR3 has 13 amino acids. V was clipped by 4 bases and J by 10 bases, with 14 bases between them. The CDR3 loop reads CASSSNMEGEQFF. CDR3 coding DNA: TGTGCCAGCAGCTCAAATATGGAGGGGGAGCAGTTCTTC.

The chain carries TRBV6-5 and TRBJ2-1; tentatively, D is TRBD2 (5 bases). This CDR3 has 14 residues. Looked up from germline, CDR1 is MNHEY and CDR2 is SVGAGI. The V end lost 4 bases, the J end lost 9 bases, and 16 bases lay between the germline ends. The CDR3 nucleotides read TGTGCCAGCAGTTTCGGGGAACCCCTCGCTGAGCAGTTCTTC. Amino acid sequence: CASSFGEPLAEQFF.

This clonotype was observed a few times. The chain couples TRBV6-2 or TRBV6-3 to TRBJ2-6; D possibly uses TRBD1 or TRBD2 (6 bases each). The CDR3 extends over 16 amino acids. V shed 4 bases and J shed 0 bases, with 10 bases lying between them. Germline V gene data show CDR1 as MNHEY and CDR2 as SVGEGT. CDR3 residues: CASSSEGGSGANVLTF. The CDR3 nucleotides are TGTGCCAGCAGTTCCGAGGGGGGCTCTGGGGCCAACGTCCTGACTTTC.

This clonotype has at least ten counts. The chain is built from TRBV6-6 and TRBJ2-5, with D possibly being TRBD1 (5 bases). Germline CDR1 and CDR2: MNHNY and SVGAGI (reference sequence). The CDR3 has 14 amino acids. V was clipped by 0 bases and J by 5 bases, with 10 bases between them. The CDR3 nucleotides are TGTGCCAGCAGTTACTCCAGGGCCGGCGAGACCCAGTACTTC. Translated, it gives CASSYSRAGETQYF.

In this sample, this clonotype turned up many times. The chain has TRBV12-3 or TRBV12-4 and TRBJ2-7, with D possibly TRBD2 on 5 matching bases. The V end was cut by 2 bases, the J end by 3 bases, with 8 bases between. The CDR3 is made up of 13 amino acids. This CDR3 is CASSLRELYEQYF. The DNA for the CDR3 is TGTGCCAGCAGTTTAAGGGAGCTCTACGAGCAGTACTTC.

This clonotype has ten or more counts. The CDR3 loop reads CSALFRTGYTEAFF. For the CDR3, the DNA is TGCAGTGCTCTTTTTAGGACGGGCTACACTGAAGCTTTCTTT. The chain recombines TRBV20-1 with TRBJ1-1, with D uncertain. This CDR3 spans 14 amino acids. CDR1 is DFQATT, CDR2 SNEGSKA, per germline (reference sequence). The V end lost 5 bases, the J end lost 3 bases, and 16 bases lay between the germline ends.

This clonotype was picked up many times. The chain uses TRBV19 and TRBJ2-7; D is uncertain. The ends were cut back, 7 bases at V and 6 bases at J, with 19 bases in the middle. Germline V gene sequence: CDR1 LNHDA, CDR2 SQIVND (reference sequence). This CDR3 has 14 amino acids. In nucleotides, the CDR3 is TGTGCCAGTAAGATGGGATGGGGAACCGGCGAGCAGTACTTC. Translated, it gives CASKMGWGTGEQYF.

This clonotype showed up many times. The chain combines TRBV11-2 with TRBJ2-7; D remains ambiguous. V shed 5 bases and J shed 3 bases, with 5 bases lying between them. CDR1 SGHAT and CDR2 FQNNGV come from the germline V gene. This CDR3 has 11 amino acids. The CDR3 bases are TGTGCCAGCAGCCTCCACTACGAGCAGTACTTC. Amino acid sequence: CASSLHYEQYF.

This clonotype occurred many times. The rearrangement links TRBV7-2 to TRBJ2-3; 7 bases line up with TRBD1. Germline values: CDR1 SGHTA, CDR2 FQGNSA. The CDR3 has 19 residues. The ends lost 5 bases at V and 0 bases at J; junction bases unmatched: 17. The CDR3 here is CASSQNPNWGQPSTDTQYF. The CDR3 bases are TGTGCCAGCAGCCAGAATCCTAATTGGGGACAGCCAAGCACAGATACGCAGTATTTT. Filled out from reference TRBV7-2 and TRBJ2-3, the complete variable domain reads GAGVSQSPSNKVTEKGKDVELRCDPISGHTALYWYRQSLGQGLEFLIYFQGNSAPDKSGLPSDRFSAERTGGSVSTLTIQRTQQEDSAVYLCASSQNPNWGQPSTDTQYFGPGTRLTVL.